This T cell receptor beta chain stems from a study of draining lymph node invasion in breast cancer (TCRdb year 2020). For the wider study: Nodal metastasis was diagnosed by histology and cytokeratin immunohistochemistry, and confirmation was obtained by EpCAM/CD45 flow cytometry. Across breast cancer tissues, a separate targeted assay used bulk TCR-beta CDR3 sequencing to compare sorted memory regulatory T cells with memory conventional CD4 T cells. Each patient contributed matched non-invaded and tumor-invaded tumor-draining lymph nodes plus the primary tumor, profiled for both Treg and Tconv subsets. The separate targeted TCR sequencing covered lymph nodes from about 5 patients, with primary tumors sequenced for three of those patients. The paper as a whole reports these results and caveats: Across all tissues in the targeted TCR-seq data, Tregs appeared to be more clonally expanded than Tconvs, and both subsets showed lower diversity in tumor than in lymph nodes. Some of the top 100 tumor clones were detected in invaded and non-invaded nodes, suggesting recirculation between tumor and draining nodes. The data could not resolve whether Treg conversion took place in a given organ or whether converted Tregs recirculated between nodes and tumor. TCRs shared between the Treg and Tconv subsets were regarded as suggesting, but not proving, a common clonal origin. Tracking the tumor top-100 clones was possible in just a couple of patients. Within each tissue, roughly 13-22% of Treg TCRs were also found among Tconvs, a result interpreted as suggesting peripheral Treg induction.

In the germline V gene, CDR1 corresponds to MNHEY and CDR2 to SVGAGI. CDR3 length: 14 amino acids, cysteine to phenylalanine. Here the CDR3 DNA is all that survives: 42 bases in frame from base 1. Between the V and J ends, shortened by 2 bases and 0 bases respectively, the junction contains 5 bases. Memory conventional CD4 T cells were sorted as CD4+ CD45RA- CD25- cells. Tumor-draining lymph nodes were classified as non-invaded or invaded according to absence or presence of metastatic tumor cells. T cells were pre-enriched with a Miltenyi Pan T Cell isolation kit before staining and sorting. Immunohistochemistry for estrogen receptor, progesterone receptor, HER2 and Ki-67 was used to characterize the primary tumors. Within a few hours after surgery, the fresh surgical tissue was processed by cutting it into small fragments. The tissue fragments were digested enzymatically for roughly 20 minutes with Liberase TL plus DNase and were then passed through a 40-micrometer strainer. After DAPI live/dead staining, cells were sorted on a BD FACS Aria II, reaching roughly 97-99% purity. Sorted cells were lysed in TCL buffer, and RNA was purified using a Norgen Single Cell RNA purification kit that included DNase treatment.

Libraries were built with bulk RNA-seq. These reads were obtained on an Illumina HiSeq 2500. Per the source publication's procedure: For the separate targeted TCR-seq dataset, CDR3 sequences were extracted and quantified from raw reads using MiXCR version 2.1.5 with default parameters. The separate targeted TCR-seq dataset defined each TCR-beta clone by its combination of V gene, J gene and CDR3 sequence. For the separate targeted TCR-seq dataset, clones with fewer than three counts were filtered out, after which only the 90% most strongly expressed clones in each sample were kept. In the separate targeted TCR-seq dataset, Treg-Tconv overlap was computed as shared clones divided by total Treg clones per tissue, times 100. The raw public reads went through TCRdb reprocessing: fastp at Q25, MiXCR clone calling, in-frame beta chains kept. CDR3 protein duplicates are merged, each entry listing the most common genes and DNA. Here the V and J calls rest on TCRdb's processing, not on the authors' analysis. A total of about 2,500 distinct CDR3 sequences appear in this sample, approximately 85% of them only once. 1.6% of the sample comes from the top ten.

As concerns this clonotype: The antigen it binds to is not known. No clone much larger than this one lies a single base away; base qualities are absent.

The TCR sequence derives from a female donor with luminal breast cancer. The sequencing input was sorted memory CD4+ effector T cells from a lymph node. This sample's cell subset or site label indicates: CD45RA-negative sorted CD4+ T cells (memory Tconv or effector/memory Treg). The chain couples TRBV6-5 to TRBJ1-5; the D segment cannot be called with confidence. The DNA is as follows: TGTGCCAGCAGTTACGGGGATAGCAATCAGCCCCAGCATTTT. Its translation is CASSYGDSNQPQHF.